What follows describes a single T cell receptor (beta chain). This CDR3 has 14 residues. From germline, CDR1 is LGHDT and CDR2 YNNKEL (reference sequence). Trimming left V 1 base short and J 2 bases short, with 8 bases between. Here immunoSEQ multiplex PCR was the method, and the copy in TCRdb shows in-frame clones only, minus some. The table records 200,000 to 250,000 clones, 88% of them present only once. The record originates from a study of blood T cell repertoires in COVID-19. The overall study: Samples of COVID-19 (acute and convalescent) were obtained from the United States, Italy and Spain. Nucleic acid was either cDNA or gDNA, and it came from T cells, B-cell-depleted T cells, or PBMCs.

The rearrangement links TRBV3-1 (or the pseudogene TRBV3-2) to TRBJ1-1; no clear D gene. The receptor was isolated from a man aged 18 to 29 with active or convalescent COVID-19. The sequencing input was peripheral blood. This CDR3 reads CASSQGGYNTEAFF. As DNA, the CDR3 is TGTGCCAGCAGCCAAGGAGGATATAACACTGAAGCTTTCTTT.